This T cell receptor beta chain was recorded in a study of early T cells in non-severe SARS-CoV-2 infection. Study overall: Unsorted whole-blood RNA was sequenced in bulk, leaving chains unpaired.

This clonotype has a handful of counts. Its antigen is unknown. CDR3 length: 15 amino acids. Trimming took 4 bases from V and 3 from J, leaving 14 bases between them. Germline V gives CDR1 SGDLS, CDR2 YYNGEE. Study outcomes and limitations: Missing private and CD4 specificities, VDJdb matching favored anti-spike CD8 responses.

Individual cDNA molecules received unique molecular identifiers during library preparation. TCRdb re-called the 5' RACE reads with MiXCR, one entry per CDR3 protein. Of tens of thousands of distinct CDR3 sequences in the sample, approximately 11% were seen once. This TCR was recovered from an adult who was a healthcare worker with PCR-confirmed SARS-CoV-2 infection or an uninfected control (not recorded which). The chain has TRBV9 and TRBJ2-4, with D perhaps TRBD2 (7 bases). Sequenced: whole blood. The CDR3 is CASSPRGGFKNIQYF. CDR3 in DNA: TGTGCCAGCAGCCCGAGGGGGGGCTTCAAAAACATTCAGTACTTC.